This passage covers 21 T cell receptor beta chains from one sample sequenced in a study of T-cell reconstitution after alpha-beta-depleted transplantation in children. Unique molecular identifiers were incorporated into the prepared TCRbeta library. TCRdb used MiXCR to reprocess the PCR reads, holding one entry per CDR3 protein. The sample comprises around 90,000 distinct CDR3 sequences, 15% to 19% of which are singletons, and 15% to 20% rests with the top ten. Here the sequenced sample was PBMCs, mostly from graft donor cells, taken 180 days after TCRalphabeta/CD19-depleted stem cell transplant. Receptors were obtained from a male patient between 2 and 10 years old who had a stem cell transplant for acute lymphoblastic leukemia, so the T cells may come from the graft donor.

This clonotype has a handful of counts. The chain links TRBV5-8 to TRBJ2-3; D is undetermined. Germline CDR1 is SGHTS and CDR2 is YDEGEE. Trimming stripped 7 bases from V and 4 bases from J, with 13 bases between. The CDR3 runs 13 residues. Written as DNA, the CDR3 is TGTGCCAGCGTCATAGGATCGGCAGATACGCAGTATTTT. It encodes CASVIGSADTQYF.

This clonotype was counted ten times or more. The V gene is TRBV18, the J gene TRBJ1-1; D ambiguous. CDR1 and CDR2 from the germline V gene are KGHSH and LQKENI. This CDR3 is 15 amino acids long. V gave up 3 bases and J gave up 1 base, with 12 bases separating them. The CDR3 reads CASSPTSGPNTEAFF. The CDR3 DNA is TGTGCCAGCTCACCCACGTCGGGCCCGAACACTGAAGCTTTCTTT.

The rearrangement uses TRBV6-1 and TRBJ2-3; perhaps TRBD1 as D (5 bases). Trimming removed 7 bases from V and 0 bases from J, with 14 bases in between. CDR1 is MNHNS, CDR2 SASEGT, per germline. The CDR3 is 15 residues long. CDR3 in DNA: TGTGCCAGCACCAAGACAGTATTAAGCACAGATACGCAGTATTTT. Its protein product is CASTKTVLSTDTQYF.

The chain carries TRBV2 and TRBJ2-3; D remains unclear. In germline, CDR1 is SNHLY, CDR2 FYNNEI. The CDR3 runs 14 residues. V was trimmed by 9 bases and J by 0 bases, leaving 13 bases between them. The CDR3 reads CASTPGVSTDTQYF. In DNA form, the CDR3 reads TGTGCCAGTACCCCAGGAGTCAGCACAGATACGCAGTATTTT.

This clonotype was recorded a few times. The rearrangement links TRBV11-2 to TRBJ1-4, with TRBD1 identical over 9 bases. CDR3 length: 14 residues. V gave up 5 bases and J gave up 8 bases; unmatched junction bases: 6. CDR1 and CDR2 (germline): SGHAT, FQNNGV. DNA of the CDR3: TGTGCCAGCAGCACTCGGACAGGGGAGGAAAAACTGTTTTTT. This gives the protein CASSTRTGEEKLFF.

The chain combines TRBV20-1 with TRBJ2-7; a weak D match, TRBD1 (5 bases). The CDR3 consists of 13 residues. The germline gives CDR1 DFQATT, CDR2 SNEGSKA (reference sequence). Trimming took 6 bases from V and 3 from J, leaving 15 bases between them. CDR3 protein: CSAARTQGYEQYF. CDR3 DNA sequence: TGCAGTGCAGCCAGAACCCAGGGCTACGAGCAGTACTTC.

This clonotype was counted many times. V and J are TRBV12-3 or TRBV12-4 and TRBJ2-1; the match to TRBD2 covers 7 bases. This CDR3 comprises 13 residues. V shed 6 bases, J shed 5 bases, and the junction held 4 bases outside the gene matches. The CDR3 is CASSQAGDNEQFF. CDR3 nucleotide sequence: TGTGCCAGCAGCCAGGCGGGAGACAATGAGCAGTTCTTC.

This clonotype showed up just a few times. The chain's CDR3 is CASSPRRGGSYNEQFF. In nucleotides, the CDR3 is TGTGCCAGCAGCCCCCGCCGGGGGGGCTCCTACAATGAGCAGTTCTTC. The rearrangement links TRBV7-9 to TRBJ2-1; 8 bases are shared with TRBD2. V trimming: 5 bases; J trimming: 0 bases; junction bases outside the gene matches: 6. The CDR3 loop spans 16 amino acids. Germline loops: CDR1 SEHNR, CDR2 FQNEAQ (reference sequence).

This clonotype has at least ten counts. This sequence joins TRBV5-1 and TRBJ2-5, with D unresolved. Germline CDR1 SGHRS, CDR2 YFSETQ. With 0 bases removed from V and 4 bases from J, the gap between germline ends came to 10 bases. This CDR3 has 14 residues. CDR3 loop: CASSLDPSSETQYF. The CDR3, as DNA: TGCGCCAGCAGCTTGGATCCCTCCTCAGAGACCCAGTACTTC. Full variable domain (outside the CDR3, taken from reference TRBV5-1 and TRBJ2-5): KAGVTQTPRYLIKTRGQQVTLSCSPISGHRSVSWYQQTPGQGLQFLFEYFSETQRNKGNFPGRFSGRQFSNSRSEMNVSTLELGDSALYLCASSLDPSSETQYFGPGTRLLVL.

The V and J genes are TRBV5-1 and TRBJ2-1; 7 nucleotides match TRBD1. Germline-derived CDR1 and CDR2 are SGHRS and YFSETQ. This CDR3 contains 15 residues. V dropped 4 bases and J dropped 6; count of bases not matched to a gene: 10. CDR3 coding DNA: TGCGCCAGCAGCCTGGGCGGAGGACAGGTCAATGAGCAGTTCTTC. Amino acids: CASSLGGGQVNEQFF.

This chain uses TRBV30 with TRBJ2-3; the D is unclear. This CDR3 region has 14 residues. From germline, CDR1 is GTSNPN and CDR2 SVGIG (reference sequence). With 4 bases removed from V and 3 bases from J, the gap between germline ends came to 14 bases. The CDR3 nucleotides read TGTGCCTGGATAAAGGATACTGGGACAGATACGCAGTATTTT. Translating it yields CAWIKDTGTDTQYF.

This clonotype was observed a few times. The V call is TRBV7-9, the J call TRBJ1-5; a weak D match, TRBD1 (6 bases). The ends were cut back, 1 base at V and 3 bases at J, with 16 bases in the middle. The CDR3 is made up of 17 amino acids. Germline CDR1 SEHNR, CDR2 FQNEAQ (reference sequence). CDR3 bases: TGTGCCAGCAGCTTAGTGGTCGGGACAAACAACAATCAGCCCCAGCATTTT. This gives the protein CASSLVVGTNNNQPQHF.

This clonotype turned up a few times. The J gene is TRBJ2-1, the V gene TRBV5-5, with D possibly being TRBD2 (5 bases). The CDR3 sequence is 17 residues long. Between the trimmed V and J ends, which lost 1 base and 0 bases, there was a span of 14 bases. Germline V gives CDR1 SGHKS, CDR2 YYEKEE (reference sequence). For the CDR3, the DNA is TGTGCCAGCAGCTTGCGAGACTATCCCAGCTCCTACAATGAGCAGTTCTTC. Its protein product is CASSLRDYPSSYNEQFF.

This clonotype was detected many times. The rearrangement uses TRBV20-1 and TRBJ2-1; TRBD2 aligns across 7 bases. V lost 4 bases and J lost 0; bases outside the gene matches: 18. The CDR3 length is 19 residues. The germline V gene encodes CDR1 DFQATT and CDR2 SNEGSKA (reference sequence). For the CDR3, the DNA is TGCAGTGCTAAACCGGGAAGCCGGGACTACCAGGGCTCCTACAATGAGCAGTTCTTC. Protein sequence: CSAKPGSRDYQGSYNEQFF.

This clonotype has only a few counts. The CDR3 DNA is TGTGCCAGCAGCTTAGGCCGAGGACTACCGAAAGAGACCCAGTACTTC. Translating it yields CASSLGRGLPKETQYF. The J gene is TRBJ2-5, the V gene TRBV11-2; maybe TRBD2 (6 bases). The germline gives CDR1 SGHAT, CDR2 FQNNGV. Trimming shortened V by 1 base and J by 3 bases, and 15 bases separated the two germline ends. The CDR3 spans 16 residues.

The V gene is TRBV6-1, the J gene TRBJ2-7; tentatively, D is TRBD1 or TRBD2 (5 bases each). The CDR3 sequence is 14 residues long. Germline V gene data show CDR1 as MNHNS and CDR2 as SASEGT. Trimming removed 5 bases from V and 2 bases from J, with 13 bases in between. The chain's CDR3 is CASSTRDHTYEQYF. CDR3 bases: TGTGCCAGCAGTACCCGGGACCATACCTACGAGCAGTACTTC.

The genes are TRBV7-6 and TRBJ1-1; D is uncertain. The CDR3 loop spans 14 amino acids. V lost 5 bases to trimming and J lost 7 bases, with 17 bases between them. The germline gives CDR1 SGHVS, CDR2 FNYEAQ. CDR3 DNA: TGTGCCAGCAGCCCCACCGGCTCCCATATTGAAGCTTTCTTT. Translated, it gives CASSPTGSHIEAFF.

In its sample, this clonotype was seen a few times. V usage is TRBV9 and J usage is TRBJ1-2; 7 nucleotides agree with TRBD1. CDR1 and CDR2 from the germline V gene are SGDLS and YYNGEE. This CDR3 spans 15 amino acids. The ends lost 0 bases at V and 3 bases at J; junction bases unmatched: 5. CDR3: CASSVGPTGDYGYTF. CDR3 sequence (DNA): TGTGCCAGCAGCGTAGGCCCAACAGGGGACTATGGCTACACCTTC.

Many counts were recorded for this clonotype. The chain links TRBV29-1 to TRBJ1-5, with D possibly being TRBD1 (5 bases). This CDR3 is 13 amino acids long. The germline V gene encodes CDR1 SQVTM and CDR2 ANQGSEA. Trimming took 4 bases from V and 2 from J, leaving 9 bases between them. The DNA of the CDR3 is TGCAGCGTTGGCCAGGGCGGCAATCAGCCCCAGCATTTT. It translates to CSVGQGGNQPQHF.

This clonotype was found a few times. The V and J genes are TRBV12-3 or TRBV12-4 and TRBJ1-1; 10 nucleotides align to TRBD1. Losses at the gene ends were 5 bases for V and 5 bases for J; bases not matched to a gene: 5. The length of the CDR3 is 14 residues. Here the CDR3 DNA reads TGTGCCAGCAGTCTGACAGGGGGCGGAACTGAAGCTTTCTTT. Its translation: CASSLTGGGTEAFF.

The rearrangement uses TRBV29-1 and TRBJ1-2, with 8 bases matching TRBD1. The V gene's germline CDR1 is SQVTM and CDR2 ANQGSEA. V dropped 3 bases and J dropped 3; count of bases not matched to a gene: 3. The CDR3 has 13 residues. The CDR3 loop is CSVEAGQDYGYTF. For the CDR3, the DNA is TGCAGCGTTGAGGCGGGACAGGACTATGGCTACACCTTC.